The sequence of this TCR beta chain was determined in a study of T cell responses to AZD1222 COVID-19 vaccine (TCRdb year 2021). In terms of the full investigation: AZD1222 recipients given second doses at about 4 weeks or at about 12 weeks were pooled, since spike-specific TCR depth and breadth were not found to differ between the two schedules. A total of 230 to 250 trial participants underwent TCR sequencing, of whom about 210 had received two doses of AZD1222 and roughly 26 had received two doses of the MenACWY control vaccine. Trial participants were enrolled into age subgroups of 18-55, 56-69 and 70-plus years, which contained approximately 150, 28 and 58 TCR-sequenced participants, respectively.

Concerning this clone: The clone's antigen remains unknown. Base qualities are not recorded, but no much larger clone differs from it by a single base.

V is clipped by 3 bases and J by 5 bases, and the sequence between their germline boundaries is 11 bases long. The CDR3 sequence holds 15 residues, the cysteine and phenylalanine included. The CDR3 DNA has 45 bases and is translated from base 1. The CDR1 and CDR2 encoded by the germline V gene (reference sequence) are LGHDT and YNNKEL. Overall study results and their limits: Because no day 14 peak-response samples were available, repertoires were characterized only after the peak T cell response. Nearly half of unique spike-specific TCRs reportedly recognized epitopes outside regions mutated in the B.1.351 and B.1.1.7 variants. CD4 TCRs associated with the vaccine covered the entire spike protein, and the dominant responses were in regions 160-218 and 743-854. In the small 56-69-year group, the increase in depth fell short of significance, most likely because of low power. A significant rise in spike-specific TCR breadth and depth was observed after two AZD1222 doses relative to day 0 and relative to MenACWY recipients. Conclusions about previously exposed vaccinees are limited, since just five to seven AZD1222 recipients were seropositive for SARS-CoV-2 at baseline. Participants were mostly white British and included more females than males, and it was suggested by the authors that clonal diversity may have been underestimated.

In the paper's terms, the time point label means: baseline before first vaccination. Vaccinee samples came from UK trials COV001 and COV002, including a single-blind randomized controlled phase 2/3 trial of AZD1222 (ChAdOx1 nCoV-19) in healthy adults. Trial participant PBMC samples were collected at day 0 and day 28 after the second dose for TCRbeta chain sequencing. The CDR3 regions of human TCRbeta chains were analyzed by immunosequencing. On the authors' methods: Repertoire TCRs were checked for matches against a reference library of SARS-CoV-2-specific TCRs that had been generated using the MIRA antigen-specificity platform. Breadth meant the fraction of unique TCRs that were SARS-CoV-2-associated, whereas depth meant the fraction of total T cells that were SARS-CoV-2-associated. Using the MIRA data, each spike-specific TCR was assigned both to the spike region to which the TCR was reactive and to a CD4 or CD8 class. Log10-transformed breadth and depth values were compared by one-way ANOVA with Sidak's multiple comparisons tests. TCRdb stores this immuneACCESS table with in-frame sequences only. Part of the clones is absent; in the studies checked, under half of the shortfall reflects unresolved V genes, and no reason is known for the rest. The V and J calls and clone size were taken over from that table, and D and trimming were inferred from the DNA. The sample table records 90,000 to 110,000 clones; 91% of these occur just once. The ten largest clones add up to roughly 7% of the sample.

Sample: peripheral blood, taken on day 0 of AZD1222 vaccination. The V and J segments used are TRBV3-1 (or the pseudogene TRBV3-2) and TRBJ1-6; matching of 5 bases hints at TRBD1 as the D gene. This sequence was found in an adult in good health. At the DNA level, the sequence is TGTGCCAGCAGCCACCCGGGACTCGATAATTCACCCCTCCACTTT. This sequence encodes CASSHPGLDNSPLHF.